Described below is a single TCR beta chain sequence and its context. The sample is drawn from a study of blood T cell repertoires in COVID-19. Study at large: Collection of acute and convalescent COVID-19 samples took place in the United States, Italy and Spain.

Generated by immunoSEQ multiplex PCR, the TCRdb table keeps only in-frame clones and is missing some. The repertoire holds 270,000 or so clones, with about 87% as singletons. The clonotype originates from a human donor in a cohort sampled during active COVID-19. The sequencing input was peripheral blood.

CDR3 coding DNA: TGTGCCAGTAGTCCCCGAGGCGGGACAGCGAGCACCAATCAGCCCCAGCATTTT. Translation gives CASSPRGGTASTNQPQHF. This chain links TRBV19 with TRBJ1-5; TRBD1 matches 7 bases. Trimming at V came to 5 bases and at J to 3 bases, leaving 16 bases not matched to a gene. In germline, CDR1 is LNHDA, CDR2 SQIVND (reference sequence). The CDR3 is made up of 18 amino acids.